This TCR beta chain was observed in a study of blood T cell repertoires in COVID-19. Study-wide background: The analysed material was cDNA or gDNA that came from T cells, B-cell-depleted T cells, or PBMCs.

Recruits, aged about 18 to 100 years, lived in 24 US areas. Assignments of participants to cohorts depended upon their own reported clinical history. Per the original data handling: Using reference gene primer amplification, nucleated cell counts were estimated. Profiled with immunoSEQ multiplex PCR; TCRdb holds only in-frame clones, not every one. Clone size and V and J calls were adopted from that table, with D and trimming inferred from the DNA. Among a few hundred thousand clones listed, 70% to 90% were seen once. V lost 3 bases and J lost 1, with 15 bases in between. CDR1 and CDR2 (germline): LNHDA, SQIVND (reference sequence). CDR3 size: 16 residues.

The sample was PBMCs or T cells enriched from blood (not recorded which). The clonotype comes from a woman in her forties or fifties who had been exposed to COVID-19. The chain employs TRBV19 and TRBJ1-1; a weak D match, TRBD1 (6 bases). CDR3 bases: TGTGCCAGTAGTATCGGCCCACAGGGAGCGAACACTGAAGCTTTCTTT. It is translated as CASSIGPQGANTEAFF. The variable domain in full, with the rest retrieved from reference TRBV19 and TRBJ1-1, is DGGITQSPKYLFRKEGQNVTLSCEQNLNHDAMYWYRQDPGQGLRLIYYSQIVNDFQKGDIAEGYSVSREKKESFPLTVTSAQKNPTAFYLCASSIGPQGANTEAFFGQGTRLTVV.